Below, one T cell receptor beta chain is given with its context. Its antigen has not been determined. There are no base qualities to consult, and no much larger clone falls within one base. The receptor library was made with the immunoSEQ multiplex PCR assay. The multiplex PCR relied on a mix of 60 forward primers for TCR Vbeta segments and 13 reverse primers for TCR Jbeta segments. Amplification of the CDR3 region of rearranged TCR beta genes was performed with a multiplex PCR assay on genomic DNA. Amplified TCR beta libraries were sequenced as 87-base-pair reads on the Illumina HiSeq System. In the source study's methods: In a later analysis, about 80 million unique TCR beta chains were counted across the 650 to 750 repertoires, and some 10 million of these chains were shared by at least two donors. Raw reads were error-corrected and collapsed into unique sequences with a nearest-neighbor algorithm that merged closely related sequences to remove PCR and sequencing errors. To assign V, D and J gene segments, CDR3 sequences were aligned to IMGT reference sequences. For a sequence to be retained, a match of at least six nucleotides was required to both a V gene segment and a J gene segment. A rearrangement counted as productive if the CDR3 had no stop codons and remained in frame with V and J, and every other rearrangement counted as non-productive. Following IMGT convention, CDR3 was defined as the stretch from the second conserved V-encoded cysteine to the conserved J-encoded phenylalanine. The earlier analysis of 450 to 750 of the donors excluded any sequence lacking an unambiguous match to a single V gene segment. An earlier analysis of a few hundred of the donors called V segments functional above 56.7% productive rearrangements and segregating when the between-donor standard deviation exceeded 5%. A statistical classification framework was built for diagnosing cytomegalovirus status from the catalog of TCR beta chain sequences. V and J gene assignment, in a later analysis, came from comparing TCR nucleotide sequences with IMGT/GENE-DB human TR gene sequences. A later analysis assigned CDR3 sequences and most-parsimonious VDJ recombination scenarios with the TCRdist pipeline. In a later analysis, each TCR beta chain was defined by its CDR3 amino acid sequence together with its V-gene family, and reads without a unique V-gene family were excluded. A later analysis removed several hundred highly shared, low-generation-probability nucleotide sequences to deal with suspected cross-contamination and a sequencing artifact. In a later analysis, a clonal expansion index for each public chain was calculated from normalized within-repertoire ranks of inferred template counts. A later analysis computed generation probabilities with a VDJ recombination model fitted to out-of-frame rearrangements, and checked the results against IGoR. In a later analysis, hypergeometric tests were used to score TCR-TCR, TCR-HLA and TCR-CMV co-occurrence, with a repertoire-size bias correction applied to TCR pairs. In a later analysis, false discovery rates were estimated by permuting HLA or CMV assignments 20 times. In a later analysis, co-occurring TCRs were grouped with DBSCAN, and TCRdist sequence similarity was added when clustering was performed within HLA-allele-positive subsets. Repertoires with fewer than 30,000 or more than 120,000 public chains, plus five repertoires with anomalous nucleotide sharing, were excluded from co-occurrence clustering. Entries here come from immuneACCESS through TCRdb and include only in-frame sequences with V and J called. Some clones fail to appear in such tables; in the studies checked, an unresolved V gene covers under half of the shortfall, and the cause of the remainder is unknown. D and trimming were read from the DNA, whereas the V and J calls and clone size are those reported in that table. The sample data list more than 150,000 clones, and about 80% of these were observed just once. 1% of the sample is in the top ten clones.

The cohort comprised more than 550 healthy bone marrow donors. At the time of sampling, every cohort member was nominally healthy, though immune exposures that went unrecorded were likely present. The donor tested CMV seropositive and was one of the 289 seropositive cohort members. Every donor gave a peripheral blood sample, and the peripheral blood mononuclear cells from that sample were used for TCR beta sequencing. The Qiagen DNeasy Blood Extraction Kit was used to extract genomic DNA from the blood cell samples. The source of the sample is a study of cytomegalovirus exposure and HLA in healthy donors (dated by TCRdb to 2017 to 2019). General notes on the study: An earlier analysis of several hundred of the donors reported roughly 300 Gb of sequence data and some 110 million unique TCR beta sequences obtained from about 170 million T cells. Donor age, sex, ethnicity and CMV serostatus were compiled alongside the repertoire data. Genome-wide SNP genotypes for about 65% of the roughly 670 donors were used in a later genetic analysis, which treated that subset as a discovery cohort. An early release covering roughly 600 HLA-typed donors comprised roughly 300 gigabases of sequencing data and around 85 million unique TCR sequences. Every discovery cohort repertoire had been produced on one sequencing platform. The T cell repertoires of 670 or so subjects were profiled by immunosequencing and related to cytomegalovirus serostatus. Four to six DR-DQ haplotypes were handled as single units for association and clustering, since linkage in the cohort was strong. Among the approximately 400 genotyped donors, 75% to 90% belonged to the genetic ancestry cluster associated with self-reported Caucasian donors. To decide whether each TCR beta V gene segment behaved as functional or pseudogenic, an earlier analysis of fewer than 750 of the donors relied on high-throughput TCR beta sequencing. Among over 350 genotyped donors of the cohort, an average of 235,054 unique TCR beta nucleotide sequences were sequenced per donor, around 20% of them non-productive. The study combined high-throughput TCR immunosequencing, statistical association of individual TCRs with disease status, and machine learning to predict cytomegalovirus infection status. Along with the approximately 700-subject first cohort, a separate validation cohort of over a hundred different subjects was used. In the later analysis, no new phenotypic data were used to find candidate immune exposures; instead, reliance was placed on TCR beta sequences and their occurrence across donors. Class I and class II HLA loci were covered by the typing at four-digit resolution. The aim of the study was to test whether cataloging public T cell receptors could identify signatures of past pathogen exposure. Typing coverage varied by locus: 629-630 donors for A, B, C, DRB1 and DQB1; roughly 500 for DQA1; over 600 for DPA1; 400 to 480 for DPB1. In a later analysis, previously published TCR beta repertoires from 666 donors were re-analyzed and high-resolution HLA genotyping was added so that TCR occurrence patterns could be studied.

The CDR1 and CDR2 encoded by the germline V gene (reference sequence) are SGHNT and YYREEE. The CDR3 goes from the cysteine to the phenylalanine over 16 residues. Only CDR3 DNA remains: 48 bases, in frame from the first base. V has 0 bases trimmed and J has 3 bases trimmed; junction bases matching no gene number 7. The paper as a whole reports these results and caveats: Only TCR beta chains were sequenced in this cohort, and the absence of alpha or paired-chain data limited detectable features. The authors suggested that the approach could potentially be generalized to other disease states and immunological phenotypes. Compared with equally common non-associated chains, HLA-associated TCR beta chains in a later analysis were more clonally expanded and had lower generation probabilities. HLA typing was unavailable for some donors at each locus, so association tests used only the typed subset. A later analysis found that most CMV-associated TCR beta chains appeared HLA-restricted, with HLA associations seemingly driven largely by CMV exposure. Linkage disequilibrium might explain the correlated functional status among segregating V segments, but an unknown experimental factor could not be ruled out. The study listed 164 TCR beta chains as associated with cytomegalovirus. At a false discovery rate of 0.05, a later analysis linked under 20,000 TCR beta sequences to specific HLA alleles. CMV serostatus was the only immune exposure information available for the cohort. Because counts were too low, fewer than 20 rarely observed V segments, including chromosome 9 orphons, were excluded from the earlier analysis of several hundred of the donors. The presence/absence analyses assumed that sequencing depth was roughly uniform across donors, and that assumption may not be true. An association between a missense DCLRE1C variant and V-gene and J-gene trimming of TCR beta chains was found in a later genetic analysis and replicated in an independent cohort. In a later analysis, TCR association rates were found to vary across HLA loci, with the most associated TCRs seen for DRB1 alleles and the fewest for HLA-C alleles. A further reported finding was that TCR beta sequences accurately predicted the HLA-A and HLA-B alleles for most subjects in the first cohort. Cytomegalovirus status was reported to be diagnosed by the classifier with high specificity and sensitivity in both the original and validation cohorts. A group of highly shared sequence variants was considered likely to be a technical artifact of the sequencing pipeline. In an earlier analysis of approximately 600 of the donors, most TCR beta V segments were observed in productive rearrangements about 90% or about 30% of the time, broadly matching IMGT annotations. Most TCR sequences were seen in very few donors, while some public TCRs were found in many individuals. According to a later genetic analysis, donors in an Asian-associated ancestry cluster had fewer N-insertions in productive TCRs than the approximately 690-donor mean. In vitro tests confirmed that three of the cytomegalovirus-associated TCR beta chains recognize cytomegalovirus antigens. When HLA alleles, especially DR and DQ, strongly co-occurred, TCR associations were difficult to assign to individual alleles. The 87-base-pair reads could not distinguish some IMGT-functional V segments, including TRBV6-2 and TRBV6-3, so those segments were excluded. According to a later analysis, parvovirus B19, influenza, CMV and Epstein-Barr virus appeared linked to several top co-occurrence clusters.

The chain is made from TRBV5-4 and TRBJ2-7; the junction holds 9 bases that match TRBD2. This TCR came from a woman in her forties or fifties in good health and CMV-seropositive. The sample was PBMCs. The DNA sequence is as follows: TGTGCCAGCAGCTTGGGAAGGACTAGCGTTCTCTACGAGCAGTACTTC. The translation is CASSLGRTSVLYEQYF. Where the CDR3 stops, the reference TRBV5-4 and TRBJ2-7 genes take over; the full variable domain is ETGVTQSPTHLIKTRGQQVTLRCSSQSGHNTVSWYQQALGQGPQFIFQYYREEENGRGNFPPRFSGLQFPNYSSELNVNALELDDSALYLCASSLGRTSVLYEQYFGPGTRLTVT.